This T cell receptor (beta chain) originates from a study of shared clonotypes between healthy human individuals. The V and J ends lost 5 bases and 5 bases respectively, with 15 bases between them. Germline V gives CDR1 MNHEY, CDR2 SMNVEV (reference sequence). The CDR3 length is 14 residues. TCRdb's copy holds only in-frame clones and misses some; the assay was immunoSEQ multiplex PCR. Of hundreds of thousands of clones detected, roughly 96% appear once; the ten largest clones hold about 0.11%. Positive CCR7 selection of CD45RO-negative cells yielded the naive CD8 cells, and terminally differentiated effector memory CD45RA+ cells were excluded.

The chain uses TRBV27 and TRBJ1-1; possible D gene TRBD1, 5 bases. The sequencing input was naive CD8+ T cells sorted from blood. The receptor's source is a woman younger than 45 in good health. The CDR3 nucleotides read TGTGCCAGCAGTCCTCCCCGGGGGAATACTGAAGCTTTCTTT. Its protein is CASSPPRGNTEAFF.